The clone carrying this TCR beta chain was seen a handful of times. These data come from a study of beta chain features in type 1 diabetes. The study reverse transcribed the entire isolated RNA, so it sequenced expressed TCRB transcripts. This table comes from immunoSEQ multiplex PCR, and its TCRdb copy is limited to in-frame clones, with some not included. In the table there are hundreds of thousands of clones, under 20% of which are singletons. Germline CDR1 and CDR2: SGHTA and FQGTGA. V lost 2 bases to trimming and J lost 5 bases, with 12 bases between them. CDR3 size: 15 residues. The receptor was derived from a woman between 18 and 30 years old in good health. V gene TRBV7-3 combines with J gene TRBJ2-2; perhaps TRBD2 as D (6 bases). The sequencing input was naive CD4+ T cells from blood. Here the CDR3 DNA reads TGTGCCAGCAGCTTATTGTTCGGGGGTACCGGGGAGCTGTTTTTT. Protein product: CASSLLFGGTGELFF.